The entry that follows covers one T cell receptor (beta chain) sequence. Trimming stripped 1 base from V and 0 bases from J, with 10 bases between. There are 16 residues in the CDR3. The sample belongs to a study of response to subunit inactivated influenza vaccine. TCRdb reprocessed the RT-PCR reads via MiXCR and lists one record per CDR3 protein. The sample carries about 700,000 distinct CDR3 sequences, around 14% recorded once. The starting material was PBMCs from blood, obtained approximately 15 days before vaccination. This clonotype was obtained from a middle-aged man who received an inactivated influenza vaccine. The chain uses TRBV12-3 or TRBV12-4 and TRBJ1-3; D is undetermined. The CDR3 reads CASSLGRHTSGNTIYF. The CDR3 coding sequence is TGTGCCAGCAGTTTAGGGCGACACACCTCTGGAAACACCATATATTTT.